The 25 T cell receptor beta chains below come from one sample, sequenced in a study of shared clonotypes between healthy human individuals. Here immunoSEQ multiplex PCR was the method, and the copy in TCRdb shows in-frame clones only, minus some. This table holds approximately 980,000 clones, over 75% found once. Sequences were obtained from memory CD4+ T cells sorted from blood. Subset: CD45RA-negative fraction. Every receptor here comes from a man between 18 and 35 years old in good health.

About this clone itself: The same CDR3 also results from other DNA sequences found in this sample. V usage is TRBV19 and J usage is TRBJ2-2; TRBD2 matches at 12 bases. The V gene's germline CDR1 is LNHDA and CDR2 SQIVND (reference sequence). After removal of 7 bases from V and 5 bases from J, the junction contained 2 bases not matched to a gene. The CDR3 has 14 residues. DNA for the CDR3: TGTGCCAGTACAGGACTAGCGGGAACCGGGGAGCTGTTTTTT. Translated: CASTGLAGTGELFF.

The J gene is TRBJ1-5, the V gene TRBV19; D not certain. Germline assignment: CDR1 LNHDA and CDR2 SQIVND (reference sequence). V was cut by 5 bases and J by 2 bases, with 13 bases left in between. There are 15 residues in the CDR3. CDR3 in amino acids: CASSPTSGGNQPQHF. DNA for the CDR3: TGTGCCAGTAGTCCCACATCTGGAGGCAATCAGCCCCAGCATTTT. Combining the CDR3 with reference TRBV19 and TRBJ1-5 gives the whole variable domain DGGITQSPKYLFRKEGQNVTLSCEQNLNHDAMYWYRQDPGQGLRLIYYSQIVNDFQKGDIAEGYSVSREKKESFPLTVTSAQKNPTAFYLCASSPTSGGNQPQHFGDGTRLSIL.

J is TRBJ2-7 and V is TRBV5-1; TRBD2 matches 8 bases. J was trimmed by 2 bases and V by 1 base; bases with no gene match: 14. The CDR3 runs 18 residues. The germline gives CDR1 SGHRS, CDR2 YFSETQ. The CDR3 DNA is TGCGCCAGCAGCTTGTTCGCCGCTGACGGGGGGGCCACCTACGAGCAGTACTTC. This gives the protein CASSLFAADGGATYEQYF.

This clone appeared a single time. The gene calls are TRBV30 and TRBJ2-6; 11 positions agree with TRBD1. The V segment lost 8 bases and the J segment 2 bases; nucleotides outside the gene matches: 5. Germline CDR1 GTSNPN, CDR2 SVGIG (reference sequence). There are 15 residues in the CDR3. The CDR3 reads CARDRGDAGANVLTF. In DNA, the CDR3 is TGTGCCCGGGACAGGGGGGATGCTGGGGCCAACGTCCTGACTTTC.

This chain connects TRBV5-1 to TRBJ2-3, with 10 bases matching TRBD2. This CDR3 comprises 16 residues. V was clipped by 5 bases and J by 1 base; unmatched bases: 7. CDR1 is SGHRS, CDR2 YFSETQ, per germline. This CDR3 reads CASSSIAGGGTDTQYF. The CDR3, as DNA: TGCGCCAGCAGTTCAATAGCGGGGGGAGGCACAGATACGCAGTATTTT. The whole variable domain, remainder taken from reference TRBV5-1 and TRBJ2-3, is KAGVTQTPRYLIKTRGQQVTLSCSPISGHRSVSWYQQTPGQGLQFLFEYFSETQRNKGNFPGRFSGRQFSNSRSEMNVSTLELGDSALYLCASSSIAGGGTDTQYFGPGTRLTVL.

The V and J genes are TRBV7-2 and TRBJ2-2; TRBD2 might be the D (6 bases). From germline, CDR1 is SGHTA and CDR2 FQGNSA. This CDR3 has 15 residues. The V and J ends lost 5 bases and 6 bases respectively, with 16 bases between them. For the CDR3, the DNA is TGTGCCAGCAGCCCTTCGGAATGGGACTCCGGGGAGCTGTTTTTT. Residues: CASSPSEWDSGELFF. Drawing the rest from reference TRBV7-2 and TRBJ2-2, the complete variable domain is GAGVSQSPSNKVTEKGKDVELRCDPISGHTALYWYRQSLGQGLEFLIYFQGNSAPDKSGLPSDRFSAERTGGSVSTLTIQRTQQEDSAVYLCASSPSEWDSGELFFGEGSRLTVL.

The genes are TRBV10-3 and TRBJ2-7; tentatively, D is TRBD1 or TRBD2 (5 bases each). The CDR3 spans 13 residues. Trimming pared 10 bases from V and 4 bases from J, leaving 17 bases between. Germline CDR1 reads ENHRY; CDR2 reads SYGVKD. CDR3 nucleotides: TGTGCCACCAGGGAGTGGACTGTTTACGAGCAGTACTTC. Translating gives CATREWTVYEQYF.

This clone was detected ten times or more. Additional DNA sequences in this sample encode the identical CDR3. The V gene is TRBV29-1, the J gene TRBJ1-2; D is unclear. V lost 2 bases, J lost 7 bases, and 8 bases lay in between. This CDR3 comprises 11 residues. Looked up from germline, CDR1 is SQVTM and CDR2 is ANQGSEA. The CDR3 DNA is TGCAGCGTTGAACAAGGAAGTGGCTACACCTTC. Amino acid sequence: CSVEQGSGYTF.

The chain is built from TRBV4-2 and TRBJ2-3; no definite D call. Between the trimmed V and J ends, which lost 0 bases and 3 bases, there was a span of 13 bases. Germline assignment: CDR1 LGHNA and CDR2 YNFKEQ. This CDR3 has 16 amino acids. CDR3 region: CASSQDPSRGTDTQYF. The CDR3 nucleotides read TGTGCCAGCAGCCAAGATCCCAGCCGTGGGACAGATACGCAGTATTTT.

As for this clone: This clone may be a read error of a much larger clone one base away. Additional DNA sequences in this sample encode the identical CDR3. J is TRBJ2-2 and V is TRBV9, with D possibly being TRBD1 (6 bases). V gave up 4 bases and J gave up 2 bases, with 9 bases separating them. Germline CDR1 is SGDLS and CDR2 is YYNGEE. The CDR3 length is 14 residues. DNA of the CDR3: TGTGCCAGCAGCCCCGGGACAAACACCGGGGAGCTGTTTTTT. Translation gives CASSPGTNTGELFF.

The chain links TRBV6-1 to TRBJ2-7; 9 bases are shared with TRBD1. The V gene end was trimmed by 5 bases and the J gene end by 4 bases; junction bases not matched to a gene: 6. From germline, CDR1 is MNHNS and CDR2 SASEGT. The CDR3 consists of 14 residues. CDR3 region: CASSPGTGLYEQYF. CDR3 coding DNA: TGTGCCAGCAGTCCCGGGACAGGGTTGTACGAGCAGTACTTC.

J is TRBJ2-7 and V is TRBV5-1; D is perhaps TRBD1 or TRBD2 (5 bases each). The CDR3 covers 13 residues. Germline values: CDR1 SGHRS, CDR2 YFSETQ. The V gene lost 4 bases and the J gene lost 6 bases, with 14 bases spanning the gap. The CDR3 DNA follows: TGCGCCAGCAGCACGGGACGGGAAGGCGAGCAGTACTTC. Translating gives CASSTGREGEQYF.

The chain employs TRBV6-5 and TRBJ1-2, with D perhaps TRBD1 (5 bases). Germline V lookup: CDR1 MNHEY, CDR2 SVGAGI. The CDR3 runs to 12 residues. V was shortened by 7 bases and J by 7 bases, with 13 bases between the two germline ends. CDR3 nucleotide sequence: TGTGCCAGCACCGAAGGGGCTGGTGGCTACACCTTC. Protein sequence: CASTEGAGGYTF.

This clone was picked up a small number of times. The chain has TRBV28 and TRBJ1-5; possibly TRBD1 for D (5 bases). The V and J ends lost 10 bases and 3 bases respectively, with 19 bases between them. The CDR3 contains 15 residues. CDR1 is MDHEN and CDR2 is SYDVKM in the germline V gene. DNA of the CDR3: TGTGCCACCGGAGCCACGGGGACCCTCAATCAGCCCCAGCATTTT. Protein: CATGATGTLNQPQHF.

There are a few counts of this clone. The chain uses TRBV7-9 and TRBJ2-7; 9 nucleotides match TRBD1. This CDR3 has 15 residues. V was pared by 5 bases and J by 1 base, with 6 bases of the junction left unmatched. Germline V gives CDR1 SEHNR, CDR2 FQNEAQ (reference sequence). The CDR3 loop reads CASSPGTGWSYEQYF. The CDR3, as DNA: TGTGCCAGCAGCCCAGGGACAGGGTGGTCCTACGAGCAGTACTTC.

This clone was recorded once. The chain is built from TRBV7-3 and TRBJ2-3, with 7 bases matching TRBD2. This CDR3 is built from 16 residues. The germline V gene has CDR1 SGHTA and CDR2 FQGTGA. V dropped 4 bases and J dropped 3; count of bases not matched to a gene: 10. As DNA, the CDR3 is TGTGCCAGCAGCTCCCAAGGACTAGAACGGACAGATACGCAGTATTTT. Its protein is CASSSQGLERTDTQYF.

As regards this clone: Additional DNA sequences in this sample encode the identical CDR3. This chain joins TRBV30 and TRBJ1-3; D ambiguous. The CDR3 spans 13 residues. Germline V gene sequence: CDR1 GTSNPN, CDR2 SVGIG (reference sequence). Trimming took 2 bases from V and 3 from J, leaving 8 bases between them. This CDR3 reads CAWSISSGNTIYF. For the CDR3, the DNA is TGTGCCTGGAGTATCTCTAGTGGAAACACCATATATTTT.

The chain combines TRBV5-6 with TRBJ1-4, with 8 bases that match TRBD1. V shed 5 bases, J shed 5 bases, and the junction held 2 bases outside the gene matches. The CDR3 totals 13 residues. Germline loops: CDR1 SGHDT, CDR2 YYEEEE. The CDR3 sequence: CASSRTGNEKLFF. DNA of the CDR3: TGTGCCAGCAGTCGGACAGGGAATGAAAAACTGTTTTTT.

CDR3 DNA: TGTGCCAGCAGTGAAGTTGGGGTTAGCGGGGGGTTTGGAGATACGCAGTATTTT. As protein: CASSEVGVSGGFGDTQYF. The genes are TRBV2 and TRBJ2-3, with 10 bases lining up with TRBD2. V shed 1 base, J shed 5 bases, and the junction held 12 bases outside the gene matches. Germline lookup yields CDR1 SNHLY and CDR2 FYNNEI. This CDR3 region has 18 residues.

The rearrangement links TRBV11-1 to TRBJ2-7; D uncertain. This CDR3 is 15 amino acids long. Trimming stripped 5 bases from V and 0 bases from J, with 14 bases between. Germline V gene lookup returns CDR1 SGHAT and CDR2 FQDESV (reference sequence). CDR3 bases: TGTGCCAGCAGCCTTGGGCGGACGACCTCCTACGAGCAGTACTTC. It translates to CASSLGRTTSYEQYF.

Comment on this clone: This same CDR3 is encoded by further DNA sequences in the sample. The rearrangement joins TRBV30 to TRBJ1-3; D is possibly TRBD1 (5 bases). V lost 1 base and J lost 2, with 6 bases in between. The germline gives CDR1 GTSNPN, CDR2 SVGIG (reference sequence). The CDR3 has 13 amino acids. CDR3 amino acids: CAWSGGAGNTIYF. The CDR3 DNA reads TGTGCCTGGAGTGGGGGGGCTGGAAACACCATATATTTT.

This chain joins TRBV10-1 and TRBJ2-2, with D possibly TRBD1 on 6 matching bases. Germline V gene data show CDR1 as WNHNN and CDR2 as SYGVQD (reference sequence). The CDR3 consists of 13 residues. V lost 3 bases and J lost 7, with 9 bases in between. CDR3 bases: TGCGCCAGCAGTGACGCACAGGGCGGGGAGCTGTTTTTT. It specifies CASSDAQGGELFF.

The chain links TRBV5-4 to TRBJ2-3; unclear D gene. The CDR3 totals 16 residues. V dropped 0 bases and J dropped 0 bases, with 11 bases sitting between them. CDR1 and CDR2 (germline): SGHNT, YYREEE (reference sequence). CDR3 bases: TGTGCCAGCAGCTTGGCCGGAGCAGCTAGCACAGATACGCAGTATTTT. Amino acid sequence: CASSLAGAASTDTQYF. The entire variable domain, with the rest obtained from reference TRBV5-4 and TRBJ2-3, is as follows: ETGVTQSPTHLIKTRGQQVTLRCSSQSGHNTVSWYQQALGQGPQFIFQYYREEENGRGNFPPRFSGLQFPNYSSELNVNALELDDSALYLCASSLAGAASTDTQYFGPGTRLTVL.

This chain connects TRBV5-1 to TRBJ1-3; D possibly corresponds to TRBD1 (6 bases). V lost 7 bases and J lost 2, with 13 bases in between. Germline V gives CDR1 SGHRS, CDR2 YFSETQ. There are 14 residues in the CDR3. The CDR3 coding sequence is TGCGCCAGCCAGGGGCAGGGCGCTGGAAACACCATATATTTT. Its protein is CASQGQGAGNTIYF. The variable domain in full, completed from reference TRBV5-1 and TRBJ1-3, reads KAGVTQTPRYLIKTRGQQVTLSCSPISGHRSVSWYQQTPGQGLQFLFEYFSETQRNKGNFPGRFSGRQFSNSRSEMNVSTLELGDSALYLCASQGQGAGNTIYFGEGSWLTVV.

This clone was counted a few times. The CDR3 nucleotides are TGTGCCAGCTCTCCCGGACAGGGTAGCAATCAGCCCCAGCATTTT. Translating gives CASSPGQGSNQPQHF. The chain recombines TRBV18 with TRBJ1-5, with 8 bases that match TRBD1. J lost 0 bases, V lost 6 bases, and 4 bases had no gene match. CDR1 and CDR2 from the germline V gene are KGHSH and LQKENI. The CDR3 sequence is 15 residues long.